What follows are 17 T cell receptor beta chains derived from one specimen sequenced in a study of blood T cell repertoires in COVID-19 (dated by TCRdb to about 2020). Receptors were amplified or captured by the immunoSEQ multiplex PCR assay. In its TCRdb copy, this immuneACCESS table keeps in-frame sequences only and misses some clones. Where compared with another copy, unresolved V genes explain less than half of these, and the others have no known cause. This sample is represented by tens of thousands of clones; 85% to 90% of them were singletons. The ten largest account for 6.3% of the sample. Sequencing was performed on peripheral blood. These receptors came from a woman aged 80 or over with active COVID-19.

The chain joins TRBV27 to TRBJ2-1; TRBD1 matches at 9 bases. The CDR3 spans 15 residues. Unmatched junction bases numbered 13, after V lost 8 bases and J lost 8 bases. From germline, CDR1 is MNHEY and CDR2 SMNVEV (reference sequence). CDR3 residues: CASGSKTGGPHEQFF. The CDR3 DNA reads as TGTGCCAGCGGATCGAAGACAGGGGGTCCCCATGAGCAGTTCTTC.

The chain has TRBV7-9 and TRBJ2-7; D gene ambiguous. The V end was cut by 2 bases, the J end by 3 bases, with 5 bases between. The CDR3 runs 12 residues. The V gene's germline CDR1 is SEHNR and CDR2 FQNEAQ (reference sequence). CDR3 sequence reads: CASSLLIYEQYF. The CDR3 DNA follows: TGTGCCAGCAGCTTATTAATCTACGAGCAGTACTTC.

J is TRBJ1-1 and V is TRBV6-5; possible D gene TRBD1, 5 bases. Germline V gives CDR1 MNHEY, CDR2 SVGAGI. The CDR3 length is 12 residues. V was pared by 4 bases and J by 7 bases, with 10 bases between. The CDR3 spells CASSSAGLEAFF. The CDR3 nucleotides are TGTGCCAGCAGTTCGGCAGGGCTTGAAGCTTTCTTT.

Remarks on this clone: A junction end diverges from the germline sequence, so it may reflect a read error. This chain joins TRBV7-2 and TRBJ2-7; D uncertain. Per germline, CDR1 SGHTA and CDR2 FQGNSA. This CDR3 has 11 residues. The CDR3 DNA is TGTGCCAGCAGCTTCTCCCACGAGCAGTACTTC. Protein: CASSFSHEQYF.

This clone has just a few counts. The chain joins TRBV19 to TRBJ2-7; the D gene is possibly TRBD2 (7 bases). Germline-derived CDR1 and CDR2 are LNHDA and SQIVND (reference sequence). Trimming removed 5 bases at V and 5 bases at J, with 19 bases between. The CDR3 sequence is 15 residues long. In DNA form, the CDR3 reads TGTGCCAGTAGTCCCCTTTGGGGGGGGCGGAACGAGCAGTACTTC. Its protein is CASSPLWGGRNEQYF.

The chain combines TRBV6-5 with TRBJ2-1, with 10 bases that match TRBD2. The CDR3 has 15 amino acids. J lost 0 bases, V lost 5 bases, and 1 base had no gene match. Germline assignment: CDR1 MNHEY and CDR2 SVGAGI. The CDR3 sequence is CASSIAGGSYNEQFF. The CDR3 bases are TGTGCCAGCAGTATAGCGGGGGGCTCCTACAATGAGCAGTTCTTC.

The count of this clone is one. In DNA, the CDR3 is TGTGCCAGCAGCCAAGGGCGGGGGGGCGTGAATGAGCAGTTCTTC. The encoded protein is CASSQGRGGVNEQFF. The chain carries TRBV6-2 or TRBV6-3 and TRBJ2-1; 9 bases agree with TRBD2. The CDR3 consists of 15 residues. Germline CDR1 reads MNHEY; CDR2 reads SVGEGT. Trimming at V came to 6 bases and at J to 7 bases, leaving 10 bases not matched to a gene.

The rearrangement links TRBV7-9 to TRBJ2-3; TRBD2 matches at 10 bases. The V gene end was trimmed by 5 bases and the J gene end by 4 bases; junction bases not matched to a gene: 12. The CDR3 runs to 17 residues. CDR1 is SEHNR, CDR2 FQNEAQ, per germline (reference sequence). The CDR3: CASSTWRLAGAPDTQYF. CDR3 in DNA: TGTGCCAGCAGCACCTGGAGGCTAGCGGGGGCCCCAGATACGCAGTATTTT.

The chain couples TRBV12-3 or TRBV12-4 to TRBJ2-7, with a possible D match to TRBD1 (6 bases). With 3 bases removed from V and 6 bases from J, the gap between germline ends came to 9 bases. The CDR3 runs 12 residues. Here the CDR3 DNA reads TGTGCCAGCAGTTTGGAAGGGGGCGAGCAGTACTTC. This encodes CASSLEGGEQYF.

Written as DNA, the CDR3 is TGCGCCAGCAGCCGGTTCGGGTTTCCCAATGACGCTGAAGCTTTCTTT. Encoded protein: CASSRFGFPNDAEAFF. The chain employs TRBV4-1 and TRBJ1-1; D gene unclear. Germline-derived CDR1 and CDR2 are MGHRA and YSYEKL. CDR3 length: 16 residues. The germline V and J ends were trimmed by 4 bases and 6 bases, with 21 bases remaining between them.

The chain carries TRBV9 and TRBJ2-3, with D perhaps TRBD2 (5 bases). Germline-derived CDR1 and CDR2 are SGDLS and YYNGEE. The CDR3 totals 15 residues. Deletions cut 2 bases from V and 0 bases from J, with 10 bases between. This chain's CDR3 is CASSVGGSSTDTQYF. In DNA form, the CDR3 reads TGTGCCAGCAGCGTTGGCGGGTCTAGCACAGATACGCAGTATTTT.

The chain joins TRBV12-3 or TRBV12-4 to TRBJ2-5; 9 positions match TRBD2. The junction had 6 bases not matched to a gene; V was cut back by 3 bases and J by 10 bases. This CDR3 is built from 13 residues. The CDR3 coding sequence is TGTGCCAGCAGTTTCTTGCGGGGGGGCATCCAGTACTTC. It is translated as CASSFLRGGIQYF.

V and J are TRBV24-1 and TRBJ2-5; D gene uncertain. The CDR3 is 16 amino acids. V was pared by 2 bases and J by 5 bases, with 17 bases between. CDR1 and CDR2 from the germline V gene are KGHDR and SFDVKD. As DNA, the CDR3 is TGTGCCACCAGTGATTCCCGGCGTAGCCTCGGTGAGACCCAGTACTTC. Its protein is CATSDSRRSLGETQYF.

This clone was picked up one time. This rearrangement joins TRBV9 to TRBJ2-3; D gene ambiguous. V was pared by 4 bases and J by 3 bases, with 9 bases between. From germline, CDR1 is SGDLS and CDR2 YYNGEE. The CDR3 spans 13 residues. CDR3 region: CASSPPPTDTQYF. CDR3 in DNA: TGTGCCAGCAGCCCCCCTCCGACAGATACGCAGTATTTT. Filled out from reference TRBV9 and TRBJ2-3, the complete variable domain reads DSGVTQTPKHLITATGQRVTLRCSPRSGDLSVYWYQQSLDQGLQFLIQYYNGEERAKGNILERFSAQQFPDLHSELNLSSLELGDSALYFCASSPPPTDTQYFGPGTRLTVL.

This chain connects TRBV7-2 to TRBJ2-7, with TRBD2 matching over 7 bases. The CDR3 has 14 residues. V dropped 3 bases and J dropped 2; count of bases not matched to a gene: 4. Germline assignment: CDR1 SGHTA and CDR2 FQGNSA. The CDR3 region has the DNA TGTGCCAGCAGCTTTACTCGGGGGGCCTACGAGCAGTACTTC. This codes for CASSFTRGAYEQYF. Supplemented by reference TRBV7-2 and TRBJ2-7, the full variable domain reads GAGVSQSPSNKVTEKGKDVELRCDPISGHTALYWYRQSLGQGLEFLIYFQGNSAPDKSGLPSDRFSAERTGGSVSTLTIQRTQQEDSAVYLCASSFTRGAYEQYFGPGTRLTVT.

The CDR3 DNA reads as TGTGCCAGCAGCTCAGATCCGGGACAGGGCTATGGTAATGAAAAACTGTTTTTT. Its protein is CASSSDPGQGYGNEKLFF. This chain connects TRBV5-5 to TRBJ1-4, with 9 positions matching TRBD1. Germline V lookup: CDR1 SGHKS, CDR2 YYEKEE (reference sequence). V lost 3 bases and J lost 4; bases outside the gene matches: 13. This CDR3 is 18 amino acids long.

This clone was seen only once. V gene TRBV11-2 combines with J gene TRBJ1-2, with D perhaps matching TRBD1 (5 bases). Germline V gene data show CDR1 as SGHAT and CDR2 as FQNNGV. This CDR3 has 14 residues. Deletions cut 1 base from V and 6 bases from J, with 12 bases between. CDR3 loop: CASSLGAGQDGYTF. The CDR3 DNA reads TGTGCCAGCAGCTTAGGGGCGGGGCAGGATGGCTACACCTTC.